This T cell receptor (beta chain) was found in a study of CD8+CD57+ T cells in acquired aplastic anemia. The overall study: The mean DNA yield obtained from sorted CD4+ and CD8+ cells came to approximately 3 ug.

As to this clonotype: Antigen unknown. The junction shows a germline mismatch at one end, possibly a read error.

Patients chosen for sequencing had CD8+CD57+ cells that had expanded, as shown by flow cytometry. No patient had been given any therapy when blood was sampled. The template for TCR beta VDJ and CDR3 sequence profiling was genomic DNA. TCRdb used MiXCR to reprocess the reads, holding one entry per CDR3 protein. The sample yields a few hundred thousand distinct CDR3 sequences, over 25% seen once. Findings and limits, study-wide: Patients and controls turned out to have approximately 29 CD8+ CDR3 sequences in common. Any difference that existed in CD8+ Simpson's diversity between patients and controls was not significant.

There are 15 residues in the CDR3. CDR1 and CDR2 from the germline V gene are KGHDR and SFDVKD. The gene calls are TRBV24-1 and TRBJ2-7; TRBD1 matches at 7 bases. The sample consisted of sorted CD4+, CD8+, or CD8+CD57+ T cells (not recorded which) from PBMCs. The sequence came from a human donor with aplastic anemia. The CDR3 is CASSNDRDFYYEQYF. The DNA for the CDR3 is TGTGCCAGCAGTAACGACAGGGATTTTTACTACGAGCAGTACTTC.